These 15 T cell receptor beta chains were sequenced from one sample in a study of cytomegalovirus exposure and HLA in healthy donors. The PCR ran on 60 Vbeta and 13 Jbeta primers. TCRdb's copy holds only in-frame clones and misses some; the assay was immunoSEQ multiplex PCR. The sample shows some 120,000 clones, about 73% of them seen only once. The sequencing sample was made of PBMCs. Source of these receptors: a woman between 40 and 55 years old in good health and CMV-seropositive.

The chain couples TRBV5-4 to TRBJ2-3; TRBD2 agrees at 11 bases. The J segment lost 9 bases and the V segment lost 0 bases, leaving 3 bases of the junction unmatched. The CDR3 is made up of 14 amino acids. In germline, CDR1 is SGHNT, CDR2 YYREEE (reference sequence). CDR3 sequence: CASSLATSGGTQYF. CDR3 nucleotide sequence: TGTGCCAGCAGCTTGGCCACTAGCGGGGGAACGCAGTATTTT.

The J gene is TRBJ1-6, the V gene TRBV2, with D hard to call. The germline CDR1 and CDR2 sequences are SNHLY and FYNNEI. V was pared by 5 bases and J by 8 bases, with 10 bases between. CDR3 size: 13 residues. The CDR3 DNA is TGTGCCAGCAGTCCGACATCCGATTCACCCCTCCACTTT. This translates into CASSPTSDSPLHF.

The CDR3 DNA reads TGTGCCAGCAGGTCCGGGACAGGGGACGCTTTCTTT. Amino acids: CASRSGTGDAFF. V gene TRBV6-1 combines with J gene TRBJ1-1; 10 nucleotides line up with TRBD1. Germline V CDR1 and CDR2: MNHNS, SASEGT. The CDR3 runs 12 residues. Trimming at V came to 6 bases and at J to 11 bases, leaving 6 bases not matched to a gene.

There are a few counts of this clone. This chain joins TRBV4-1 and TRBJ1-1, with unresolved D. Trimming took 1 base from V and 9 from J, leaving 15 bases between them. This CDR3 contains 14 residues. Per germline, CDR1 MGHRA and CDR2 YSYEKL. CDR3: CASSQVVSATKAFF. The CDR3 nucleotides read TGCGCCAGCAGCCAAGTTGTTTCAGCAACTAAAGCTTTCTTT.

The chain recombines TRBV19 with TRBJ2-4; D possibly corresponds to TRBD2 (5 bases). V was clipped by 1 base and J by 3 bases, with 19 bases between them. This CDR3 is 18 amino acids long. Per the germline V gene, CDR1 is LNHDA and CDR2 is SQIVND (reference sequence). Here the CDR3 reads CASSIGTSYGWGKNIQYF. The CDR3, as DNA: TGTGCCAGTAGTATAGGAACTAGTTATGGATGGGGCAAAAACATTCAGTACTTC.

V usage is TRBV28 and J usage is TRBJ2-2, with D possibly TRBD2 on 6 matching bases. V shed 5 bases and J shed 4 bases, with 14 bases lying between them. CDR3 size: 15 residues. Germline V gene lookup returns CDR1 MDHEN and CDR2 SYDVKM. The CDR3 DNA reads TGTGCCAGCAGTCTTAGGGGACTGAGCACCGGGGAGCTGTTTTTT. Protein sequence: CASSLRGLSTGELFF.

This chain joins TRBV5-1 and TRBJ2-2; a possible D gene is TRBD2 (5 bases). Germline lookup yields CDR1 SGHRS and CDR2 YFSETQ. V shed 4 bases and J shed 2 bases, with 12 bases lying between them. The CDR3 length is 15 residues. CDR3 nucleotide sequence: TGCGCCAGCAGCCCGAGAACGGGAAACACCGGGGAGCTGTTTTTT. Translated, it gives CASSPRTGNTGELFF.

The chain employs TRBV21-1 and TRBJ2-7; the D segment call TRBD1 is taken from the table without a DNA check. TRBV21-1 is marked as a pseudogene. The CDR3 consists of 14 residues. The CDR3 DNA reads TGTGCCAGCAGCCCGCAGGGTCTGAACTACGAGCAGTACTTC. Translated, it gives CASSPQGLNYEQYF.

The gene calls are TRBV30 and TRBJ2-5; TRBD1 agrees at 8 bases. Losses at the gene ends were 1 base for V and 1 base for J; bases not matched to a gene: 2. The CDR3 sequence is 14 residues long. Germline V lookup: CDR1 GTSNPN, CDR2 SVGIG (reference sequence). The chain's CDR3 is CAWSAGGPQETQYF. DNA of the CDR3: TGTGCCTGGAGTGCAGGGGGCCCCCAAGAGACCCAGTACTTC.

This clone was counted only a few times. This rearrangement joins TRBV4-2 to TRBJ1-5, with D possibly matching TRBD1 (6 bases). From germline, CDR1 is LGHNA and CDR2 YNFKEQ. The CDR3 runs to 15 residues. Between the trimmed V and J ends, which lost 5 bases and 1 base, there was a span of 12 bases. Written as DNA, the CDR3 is TGTGCCAGCAGCTTAGGGGGAACCAGCAATCAGCCCCAGCATTTT. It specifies CASSLGGTSNQPQHF.

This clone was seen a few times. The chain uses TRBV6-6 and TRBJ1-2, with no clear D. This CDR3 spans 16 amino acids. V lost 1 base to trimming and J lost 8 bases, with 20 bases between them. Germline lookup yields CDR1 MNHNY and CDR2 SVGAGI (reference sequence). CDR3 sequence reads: CASSYLEGSPTRGYTF. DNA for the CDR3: TGTGCCAGCAGTTACTTGGAGGGCAGTCCTACGAGAGGCTACACCTTC.

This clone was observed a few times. The CDR3 DNA follows: TGTGCCAGCAGTCAGGACGGGAGAATGAACACTGAAGCTTTCTTT. Encoded protein: CASSQDGRMNTEAFF. The V call is TRBV6-4, the J call TRBJ1-1; D gene ambiguous. With 5 bases removed from V and 0 bases from J, the gap between germline ends came to 13 bases. This CDR3 contains 15 residues. CDR1 MRHNA and CDR2 SNTAGT come from the germline V gene.

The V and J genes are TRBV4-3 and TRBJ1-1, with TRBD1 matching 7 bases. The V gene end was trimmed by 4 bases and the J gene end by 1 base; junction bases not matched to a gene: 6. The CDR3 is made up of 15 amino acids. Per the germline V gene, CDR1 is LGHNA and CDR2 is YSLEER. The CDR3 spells CASSRKGQPNTEAFF. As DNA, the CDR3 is TGCGCCAGCAGCCGGAAGGGACAGCCGAACACTGAAGCTTTCTTT.

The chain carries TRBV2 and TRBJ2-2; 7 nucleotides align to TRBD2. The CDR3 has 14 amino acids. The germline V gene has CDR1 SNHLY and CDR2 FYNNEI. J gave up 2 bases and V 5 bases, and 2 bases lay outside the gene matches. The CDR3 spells CASSKGLNTGELFF. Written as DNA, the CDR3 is TGTGCCAGCAGTAAGGGACTAAACACCGGGGAGCTGTTTTTT.

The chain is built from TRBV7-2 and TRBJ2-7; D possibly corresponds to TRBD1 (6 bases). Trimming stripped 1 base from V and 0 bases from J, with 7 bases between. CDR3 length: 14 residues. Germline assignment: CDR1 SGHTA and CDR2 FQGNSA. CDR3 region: CASSLGRGSYEQYF. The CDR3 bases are TGTGCCAGCAGCTTAGGCAGGGGCTCCTACGAGCAGTACTTC.